This entry lists 25 T cell receptor beta chains sequenced from one sample in a study of T cells in tuberculosis. Sorting used thawed, overnight-rested PBMC stained with anti-CD3, a viability dye and GMM-loaded CD1B tetramer. CD1B tetramers were loaded with Rhodococcus equi-derived C32 glucose monomycolate. This table comes from immunoSEQ multiplex PCR, and its TCRdb copy is limited to in-frame clones, with some not included. This table holds tens of thousands of clones, just over 90% found once. The sample taken for sequencing was CD1b-GMM tetramer-negative cells sorted from PBMCs. All receptors come from an adult woman with latent tuberculosis.

The chain joins TRBV19 to TRBJ1-2; 7 bases agree with TRBD1. Germline lookup yields CDR1 LNHDA and CDR2 SQIVND (reference sequence). Trimming removed 5 bases from V and 6 bases from J; junction bases left unmatched: 9. CDR3 length equals 14 residues. The CDR3 protein is CASSSSGQEDGYTF. Written as DNA, the CDR3 is TGTGCCAGTAGTTCTTCTGGACAGGAGGATGGCTACACCTTC.

The chain employs TRBV4-1 and TRBJ2-1; 7 bases are shared with TRBD1. The germline V gene encodes CDR1 MGHRA and CDR2 YSYEKL. The CDR3 runs 14 residues. J was trimmed by 6 bases and V by 3 bases; bases with no gene match: 5. For the CDR3, the DNA is TGCGCCAGCAGCCAGAAGGGGGCCCTCAATGAGCAGTTCTTC. Translation: CASSQKGALNEQFF.

The chain uses TRBV5-1 and TRBJ1-2; 9 nucleotides agree with TRBD1. V was pared by 5 bases and J by 7 bases, with 12 bases of the junction left unmatched. The CDR3 sequence is 15 residues long. Germline CDR1 reads SGHRS; CDR2 reads YFSETQ. CDR3 protein: CASRPGQGLLFGYTF. The CDR3 DNA reads TGCGCCAGCAGGCCGGGACAGGGCCTCCTGTTTGGCTACACCTTC. Full variable domain (outside the CDR3, taken from reference TRBV5-1 and TRBJ1-2): KAGVTQTPRYLIKTRGQQVTLSCSPISGHRSVSWYQQTPGQGLQFLFEYFSETQRNKGNFPGRFSGRQFSNSRSEMNVSTLELGDSALYLCASRPGQGLLFGYTFGSGTRLTVV.

The chain carries TRBV7-2 and TRBJ2-7; 12 bases agree with TRBD2. The length of the CDR3 is 17 residues. The germline V gene encodes CDR1 SGHTA and CDR2 FQGNSA. V trimming: 3 bases; J trimming: 4 bases; junction bases outside the gene matches: 10. In DNA, the CDR3 is TGTGCCAGCAGCTTCCCCGTTTCTAGCGGGGGGGCTTACGAGCAGTACGTC. It yields the protein CASSFPVSSGGAYEQYV.

The chain couples TRBV29-1 to TRBJ2-2, with a tentative D call TRBD1 (6 bases). The germline gives CDR1 SQVTM, CDR2 ANQGSEA. This CDR3 is 13 amino acids long. Deletions cut 7 bases from V and 1 base from J, with 10 bases between. Written as DNA, the CDR3 is TGCAGCGCATCACAGGGGAACACCGGGGAGCTGTTTTTT. Its translation is CSASQGNTGELFF.

The chain uses TRBV4-1 and TRBJ1-3, with TRBD1 matching 8 bases. There are 18 residues in the CDR3. Germline values: CDR1 MGHRA, CDR2 YSYEKL. J was trimmed by 2 bases and V by 4 bases; bases with no gene match: 13. In nucleotides, the CDR3 is TGCGCCAGCAGCCGTCAGTGGGGGACAGGACTCGCTGGAAACACCATATATTTT. Encoded protein: CASSRQWGTGLAGNTIYF.

The chain recombines TRBV19 with TRBJ2-3; 10 bases agree with TRBD2. V lost 3 bases to trimming and J lost 3 bases; unmatched junction nucleotides: 6. The length of the CDR3 is 16 residues. CDR1 LNHDA and CDR2 SQIVND come from the germline V gene (reference sequence). The CDR3 protein is CASSIGSGGSTDTQYF. CDR3 sequence (DNA): TGTGCCAGTAGTATTGGTAGCGGGGGGTCGACAGATACGCAGTATTTT.

This clone occurred once. The chain is built from TRBV6-1 and TRBJ1-2, with 8 bases that match TRBD1. The CDR3 consists of 13 residues. Looked up from germline, CDR1 is MNHNS and CDR2 is SASEGT. V gave up 4 bases and J gave up 7 bases; unmatched junction bases: 5. This CDR3 reads CASSGQGAFGYTF. The CDR3 coding sequence is TGTGCCAGCAGTGGTCAGGGGGCTTTTGGCTACACCTTC.

V usage is TRBV29-1 and J usage is TRBJ2-3, with D maybe TRBD2 (5 bases). Looked up from germline, CDR1 is SQVTM and CDR2 is ANQGSEA. Trimming removed 3 bases from V and 2 bases from J, with 12 bases in between. The CDR3 is 14 amino acids. The DNA of the CDR3 is TGCAGCGTTGAGCCAGCGGTGGCCACAGATACGCAGTATTTT. It specifies CSVEPAVATDTQYF.

The V call is TRBV14, the J call TRBJ2-1, with D maybe TRBD2 (7 bases). Per the germline V gene, CDR1 is SGHDN and CDR2 is FVKESK. V dropped 2 bases and J dropped 0 bases, with 17 bases sitting between them. The CDR3 consists of 18 residues. The CDR3 DNA is TGTGCCAGCAGCCAAACCCGGACAGCGGGGAGCTCCTACAATGAGCAGTTCTTC. It specifies CASSQTRTAGSSYNEQFF.

V gene TRBV5-1 combines with J gene TRBJ2-3; 8 bases fit TRBD2. The CDR3 has 14 residues. V dropped 0 bases and J dropped 3; count of bases not matched to a gene: 0. The germline gives CDR1 SGHRS, CDR2 YFSETQ. The CDR3 here is CASSLAGGTDTQYF. As DNA, the CDR3 is TGCGCCAGCAGCTTGGCGGGGGGGACAGATACGCAGTATTTT.

The chain uses TRBV28 and TRBJ1-2; 10 bases agree with TRBD1. Trimming took 1 base from V and 4 from J; bases not matched to a gene: 15. This CDR3 spans 19 amino acids. The germline CDR1 and CDR2 sequences are MDHEN and SYDVKM. The DNA for the CDR3 is TGTGCCAGCAGTTTATTCGGGTTAGGGACAGGGGATTACGGCTATGGCTACACCTTC. Protein sequence: CASSLFGLGTGDYGYGYTF.

The chain recombines TRBV5-4 with TRBJ2-1, with 7 bases that match TRBD1. The trim removed 4 bases at V and 6 bases at J, leaving 4 bases unmatched. Germline V gives CDR1 SGHNT, CDR2 YYREEE (reference sequence). The CDR3 covers 13 residues. The CDR3 reads CASSLGQPNEQFF. In nucleotides, the CDR3 is TGTGCCAGCAGCCTGGGACAGCCCAATGAGCAGTTCTTC.

The V call is TRBV25-1, the J call TRBJ1-2; TRBD1 is a possible D gene (5 bases). This CDR3 comprises 13 residues. Germline V gives CDR1 MGHDK, CDR2 SYGVNS. V gave up 8 bases and J gave up 4 bases, with 14 bases separating them. The CDR3 DNA reads TGTGCCAGCCGCAACGGGGGAAGCTATGGCTACACCTTC. It is translated as CASRNGGSYGYTF.

This clone occurred once. The rearrangement joins TRBV15 to TRBJ2-3; 8 positions agree with TRBD1. The ends lost 1 base at V and 4 bases at J; junction bases unmatched: 7. Germline CDR1 is LNHNV and CDR2 is YYDKDF (reference sequence). The CDR3 covers 16 residues. CDR3 sequence reads: CATSRGGRGLADTQYF. CDR3 coding DNA: TGTGCCACCAGCAGAGGGGGCAGGGGGCTGGCAGATACGCAGTATTTT.

V is TRBV2 and J is TRBJ2-3, with 10 nucleotides matching TRBD2. Germline V gives CDR1 SNHLY, CDR2 FYNNEI. The CDR3 spans 15 residues. Germline trimming cut 4 bases from V and 3 bases from J; bases unmatched to any gene: 4. Here the CDR3 reads CASSVDSGGTDTQYF. For the CDR3, the DNA is TGTGCCAGCAGTGTGGATAGCGGGGGGACAGATACGCAGTATTTT.

This CDR3 reads CASSLGWGGSGQFF. The CDR3 nucleotides read TGCGCCAGCAGCTTGGGGTGGGGGGGCTCCGGGCAGTTCTTC. The chain carries TRBV5-1 and TRBJ2-1; D may be TRBD2 (7 bases). The ends were cut back, 0 bases at V and 12 bases at J, with 16 bases in the middle. Per germline, CDR1 SGHRS and CDR2 YFSETQ. The CDR3 has 14 residues.

This clone came up once. The chain links TRBV5-1 to TRBJ2-7, with 7 bases that match TRBD2. CDR1 SGHRS and CDR2 YFSETQ come from the germline V gene. This CDR3 has 17 residues. V shed 0 bases, J shed 0 bases, and the junction held 9 bases outside the gene matches. The CDR3 protein is CASSLAPGTTVSYEQYF. Here the CDR3 DNA reads TGCGCCAGCAGCTTGGCTCCCGGGACTACGGTCTCCTACGAGCAGTACTTC. Full variable domain (missing parts from reference TRBV5-1 and TRBJ2-7): KAGVTQTPRYLIKTRGQQVTLSCSPISGHRSVSWYQQTPGQGLQFLFEYFSETQRNKGNFPGRFSGRQFSNSRSEMNVSTLELGDSALYLCASSLAPGTTVSYEQYFGPGTRLTVT.

The rearrangement uses TRBV4-1 and TRBJ1-2; no firm D call. Germline V gives CDR1 MGHRA, CDR2 YSYEKL. The ends were cut back, 5 bases at V and 2 bases at J, with 6 bases in the middle. The CDR3 loop spans 12 amino acids. Here the CDR3 DNA reads TGCGCCAGCAGCAGTCGGAACTATGGCTACACCTTC. Amino acid sequence: CASSSRNYGYTF.

The chain links TRBV6-1 to TRBJ2-7; TRBD2 agrees at 7 bases. The germline gives CDR1 MNHNS, CDR2 SASEGT. The V gene end was trimmed by 6 bases and the J gene end by 2 bases; junction bases not matched to a gene: 10. The CDR3 has 15 residues. The CDR3 region is CASRGAGTNTYEQYF. DNA of the CDR3: TGTGCCAGCAGAGGGGCCGGGACTAATACCTACGAGCAGTACTTC.

CDR3 DNA sequence: TGTGCCAGCAGGGAGGACAGGCCATTGTTTTTT. Its protein product is CASREDRPLFF. This chain uses TRBV2 with TRBJ1-4; 7 bases fit TRBD1. V lost 6 bases to trimming and J lost 15 bases; unmatched junction nucleotides: 7. Germline lookup yields CDR1 SNHLY and CDR2 FYNNEI. This CDR3 comprises 11 residues.

This clone has a handful of counts. This chain links TRBV30 with TRBJ2-7; TRBD2 matches 10 bases. The trim removed 0 bases at V and 2 bases at J, leaving 1 base unmatched. The germline V gene encodes CDR1 GTSNPN and CDR2 SVGIG (reference sequence). The CDR3 is made up of 14 amino acids. CDR3 in amino acids: CAWSVLAGPYEQYF. The CDR3 bases are TGTGCCTGGAGTGTACTAGCGGGGCCCTACGAGCAGTACTTC.

This sequence joins TRBV21-1 and TRBJ2-5; TRBD2, the table's D call, lacks a check against the DNA. TRBV21-1 is annotated as a pseudogene. The CDR3 sequence is 14 residues long. CDR3 amino acids: CASSNFGGEETQYF. The CDR3 DNA is TGTGCCAGCAGCAATTTTGGCGGGGAAGAGACCCAGTACTTC.

The gene calls are TRBV18 and TRBJ1-4; 8 bases are shared with TRBD1. The CDR3 runs 17 residues. V lost 1 base, J lost 4 bases, and 8 bases stayed unmatched. Germline V lookup: CDR1 KGHSH, CDR2 LQKENI. The CDR3 protein is CASSPRLGQVNNEKLFF. In DNA, the CDR3 is TGTGCCAGCTCACCACGATTGGGACAGGTGAATAATGAAAAACTGTTTTTT.

This chain links TRBV2 with TRBJ1-2; D not certain. Trimming removed 4 bases at V and 4 bases at J, with 7 bases between. Germline V gene sequence: CDR1 SNHLY, CDR2 FYNNEI. The CDR3 covers 12 residues. The CDR3 sequence: CASSGDSYGYTF. The CDR3 nucleotides are TGTGCCAGCAGTGGAGATAGCTATGGCTACACCTTC.